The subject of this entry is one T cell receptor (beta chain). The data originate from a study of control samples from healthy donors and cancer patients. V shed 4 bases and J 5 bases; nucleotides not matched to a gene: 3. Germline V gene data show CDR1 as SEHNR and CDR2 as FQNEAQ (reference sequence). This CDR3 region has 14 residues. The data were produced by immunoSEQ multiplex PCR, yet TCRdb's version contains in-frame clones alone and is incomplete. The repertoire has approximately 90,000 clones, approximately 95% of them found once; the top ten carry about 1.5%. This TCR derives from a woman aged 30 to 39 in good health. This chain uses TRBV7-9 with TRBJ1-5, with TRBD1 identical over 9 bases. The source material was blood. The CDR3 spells CASSWGQGDQPQHF. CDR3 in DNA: TGTGCCAGCAGCTGGGGACAGGGCGATCAGCCCCAGCATTTT.